Following are 24 T cell receptor beta chains from one sample sequenced in a study of blood T cell repertoires in COVID-19. The table came from immunoSEQ multiplex PCR; TCRdb's copy has only in-frame clones and leaves some out. Seen here are some 93,000 clones, approximately 89% observed once, and the top ten hold over 9%. The source material was peripheral blood. All receptors derive from a man aged 50 to 59 with acute or convalescent COVID-19.

This sequence joins TRBV2 and TRBJ2-6; a possible D gene is TRBD2 (5 bases). Per germline, CDR1 SNHLY and CDR2 FYNNEI. V gave up 6 bases and J gave up 0 bases, with 9 bases separating them. This CDR3 is 15 amino acids long. The CDR3 sequence is CASSGDYSGANVLTF. For the CDR3, the DNA is TGTGCCAGCAGCGGGGATTACTCTGGGGCCAACGTCCTGACTTTC.

The chain uses TRBV5-8 and TRBJ2-1; a weak D match, TRBD1 (7 bases). Trimming left V 4 bases short and J 4 bases short, with 15 bases between. The germline gives CDR1 SGHTS, CDR2 YDEGEE. This CDR3 region has 15 residues. This chain's CDR3 is CASSPATGRYNEQFF. The CDR3 nucleotides are TGTGCCAGCAGCCCAGCGACAGGGAGGTACAATGAGCAGTTCTTC.

The J gene is TRBJ1-2, the V gene TRBV2; D perhaps matches TRBD1 (5 bases). V was pared by 7 bases and J by 1 base, with 13 bases between. Germline CDR1 and CDR2: SNHLY and FYNNEI. CDR3 length equals 14 residues. CDR3 protein: CASTQWGGNYGYTF. The CDR3 bases are TGTGCCAGCACTCAATGGGGGGGTAACTATGGCTACACCTTC. The full variable domain, its missing parts supplied by reference TRBV2 and TRBJ1-2, is EPEVTQTPSHQVTQMGQEVILRCVPISNHLYFYWYRQILGQKVEFLVSFYNNEISEKSEIFDDQFSVERPDGSNFTLKIRSTKLEDSAMYFCASTQWGGNYGYTFGSGTRLTVV.

The chain employs TRBV30 and TRBJ2-1, with TRBD2 matching over 14 bases. Looked up from germline, CDR1 is GTSNPN and CDR2 is SVGIG (reference sequence). Trimming cost V 2 bases and J 10 bases; bases outside gene matches: 10. This CDR3 is 16 amino acids long. CDR3 amino acids: CAWSYSGTSGRYEQFF. The CDR3 region has the DNA TGTGCCTGGAGTTATTCCGGGACTAGCGGGAGATACGAGCAGTTCTTC. Together with reference TRBV30 and TRBJ2-1, the CDR3 gives the full variable domain: SQTIHQWPATLVQPVGSPLSLECTVEGTSNPNLYWYRQAAGRGLQLLFYSVGIGQISSEVPQNLSASRPQDRQFILSSKKLLLSDSGFYLCAWSYSGTSGRYEQFFGPGTRLTVL.

V gene TRBV6-5 combines with J gene TRBJ2-7; weak D call: TRBD2 (6 bases). There are 15 residues in the CDR3. In germline, CDR1 is MNHEY, CDR2 SVGAGI. Deletions cut 4 bases from V and 2 bases from J, with 15 bases between. CDR3 nucleotide sequence: TGTGCCAGCAGTTCATTGGGGGGAGGAACCTACGAGCAGTACTTC. Its translation: CASSSLGGGTYEQYF.

J is TRBJ2-1 and V is TRBV5-1, with TRBD2 matching 15 bases. Germline CDR1 SGHRS, CDR2 YFSETQ. The length of the CDR3 is 16 residues. V lost 4 bases and J lost 6; bases outside the gene matches: 5. The CDR3 region is CASSPRTSGRVNEQFF. CDR3 sequence (DNA): TGCGCCAGCAGCCCCCGGACTAGCGGGAGGGTCAATGAGCAGTTCTTC.

The genes are TRBV29-1 and TRBJ2-7, with D possibly TRBD1 on 5 matching bases. Germline CDR1 reads SQVTM; CDR2 reads ANQGSEA. The germline V and J ends were trimmed by 6 bases and 4 bases, with 16 bases remaining between them. The CDR3 has 13 residues. CDR3 nucleotide sequence: TGCAGCGTCCAAACCAGGGTTGGGTACGAGCAGTACTTC. Protein sequence: CSVQTRVGYEQYF.

CDR3 in amino acids: CATSRVQVGSGYGEQFF. CDR3 bases: TGTGCCACCAGCAGAGTACAGGTGGGGTCAGGCTACGGTGAGCAGTTCTTC. The chain is built from TRBV15 and TRBJ2-1; perhaps TRBD1 as D (5 bases). The CDR3 is 17 amino acids. The V gene's germline CDR1 is LNHNV and CDR2 YYDKDF (reference sequence). Trimming pared 1 base from V and 9 bases from J, leaving 22 bases between.

This chain joins TRBV5-5 and TRBJ2-7; D gene uncertain. This CDR3 is built from 14 residues. Germline lookup yields CDR1 SGHKS and CDR2 YYEKEE (reference sequence). Trimming took off 1 base at V and 0 bases at J, with 8 bases between the two ends. The CDR3 region is CASSLTGYSYEQYF. The DNA for the CDR3 is TGTGCCAGCAGCTTGACCGGGTACTCCTACGAGCAGTACTTC.

The rearrangement uses TRBV6-2 or TRBV6-3 and TRBJ2-3; D perhaps matches TRBD2 (5 bases). Per the germline V gene, CDR1 is MNHEY and CDR2 is SVGEGT. Trimming took off 2 bases at V and 1 base at J, with 10 bases between the two ends. The CDR3 has 15 residues. In DNA, the CDR3 is TGTGCCAGCAGTTACCCAACTAGAGGCACAGATACGCAGTATTTT. This encodes CASSYPTRGTDTQYF.

The chain has TRBV5-1 and TRBJ2-5, with D hard to call. Per germline, CDR1 SGHRS and CDR2 YFSETQ. The CDR3 length is 15 residues. V was pared by 2 bases and J by 1 base, with 12 bases between. This CDR3 reads CASSFAAEFQETQYF. The CDR3 DNA sequence: TGCGCCAGCAGCTTTGCCGCGGAATTCCAAGAGACCCAGTACTTC.

This clone was detected only once. The chain joins TRBV30 to TRBJ1-2; D is unclear. The germline CDR1 and CDR2 sequences are GTSNPN and SVGIG (reference sequence). The CDR3 has 13 amino acids. V dropped 5 bases and J dropped 3 bases, with 13 bases sitting between them. The CDR3 DNA reads TGTGCCTGGGTCCGGCCGGGTTACTATGGCTACACCTTC. The encoded protein is CAWVRPGYYGYTF.

This chain joins TRBV27 and TRBJ1-2; the D gene is possibly TRBD1 (5 bases). CDR3 length: 13 amino acids. With 2 bases removed from V and 4 bases from J, the gap between germline ends came to 8 bases. Germline V gene data show CDR1 as MNHEY and CDR2 as SMNVEV (reference sequence). The CDR3 sequence: CASSLTGIYGYTF. DNA for the CDR3: TGTGCCAGCAGTTTAACAGGCATCTATGGCTACACCTTC.

The chain couples TRBV5-8 to TRBJ2-7; TRBD2 matches 12 bases. Trimming at V came to 3 bases and at J to 5 bases, leaving 6 bases not matched to a gene. The CDR3 spans 15 residues. CDR1 is SGHTS, CDR2 YDEGEE, per germline. In nucleotides, the CDR3 is TGTGCCAGCAGCTGGGGACTAGCGGGTTCTGACGAGCAGTACTTC. Its translation is CASSWGLAGSDEQYF.

Only one count was recorded for this clone. The CDR3 sequence is CASSLDGGSGTTYEQYF. Here the CDR3 DNA reads TGTGCCAGCAGCTTAGATGGCGGTAGCGGGACAACCTACGAGCAGTACTTC. The rearrangement uses TRBV11-3 and TRBJ2-7; 8 bases are shared with TRBD2. The CDR3 contains 17 residues. V shed 0 bases, J shed 2 bases, and the junction held 9 bases outside the gene matches. CDR1 is SGHNT and CDR2 is YENEEA in the germline V gene. The whole variable domain, remainder taken from reference TRBV11-3 and TRBJ2-7, is EAGVVQSPRYKIIEKKQPVAFWCNPISGHNTLYWYLQNLGQGPELLIRYENEEAVDDSQLPKDRFSAERLKGVDSTLKIQPAELGDSAVYLCASSLDGGSGTTYEQYFGPGTRLTVT.

CDR3 nucleotide sequence: TGTGCCACCAGTGACGCAACCGGGACAGGGGACTACAATGAGCAGTTCTTC. Protein: CATSDATGTGDYNEQFF. V is TRBV24-1 and J is TRBJ2-1; 10 bases are shared with TRBD1. CDR1 KGHDR and CDR2 SFDVKD come from the germline V gene. The CDR3 is 17 amino acids. The J segment lost 3 bases and the V segment lost 4 bases, leaving 8 bases of the junction unmatched.

In this sample, this clone turned up a few times. This chain joins TRBV30 and TRBJ1-6; a weak D match, TRBD1 (6 bases). This CDR3 has 14 amino acids. Per the germline V gene, CDR1 is GTSNPN and CDR2 is SVGIG (reference sequence). Trimming took 0 bases from V and 9 from J, leaving 12 bases between them. DNA for the CDR3: TGTGCCTGGAGTGTCCAGGGGAGTGTTTCACCCCTCCACTTT. This codes for CAWSVQGSVSPLHF.

This clone showed up just a few times. V usage is TRBV27 and J usage is TRBJ2-7; 7 bases are a match to TRBD1. V was clipped by 5 bases and J by 2 bases; unmatched bases: 12. The length of the CDR3 is 16 residues. Germline CDR1 and CDR2: MNHEY and SMNVEV (reference sequence). CDR3 sequence (DNA): TGTGCCAGCAGTCCCCAGGGACAGATAATCACCTACGAGCAGTACTTC. It specifies CASSPQGQIITYEQYF.

Concerning this clone itself: Other DNA variants within this sample encode the same CDR3. V usage is TRBV18 and J usage is TRBJ2-5; 7 bases match TRBD1. The CDR3 is 13 amino acids. Germline CDR1 KGHSH, CDR2 LQKENI. The trim removed 3 bases at V and 2 bases at J, leaving 0 bases unmatched. CDR3: CASSPGQQETQYF. For the CDR3, the DNA is TGTGCCAGCTCACCGGGACAGCAAGAGACCCAGTACTTC.

This chain joins TRBV6-4 and TRBJ2-3; 8 nucleotides line up with TRBD2. Trimming at V came to 8 bases and at J to 6 bases, leaving 19 bases not matched to a gene. Germline assignment: CDR1 MRHNA and CDR2 SNTAGT. This CDR3 comprises 17 residues. The CDR3 nucleotides read TGTGCCAGCGGCGGGGGGCCTGGAGGGAGAGGGGTGGATACGCAGTATTTT. This gives the protein CASGGGPGGRGVDTQYF.

The V gene is TRBV27, the J gene TRBJ2-1, with 9 positions matching TRBD1. The V and J ends lost 6 bases and 5 bases, in that order; junction bases with no gene match: 5. The CDR3 loop spans 14 amino acids. The germline CDR1 and CDR2 sequences are MNHEY and SMNVEV (reference sequence). The chain's CDR3 is CASSFWTGDNEQFF. Written as DNA, the CDR3 is TGTGCCAGCAGCTTTTGGACAGGGGACAATGAGCAGTTCTTC.

The chain is built from TRBV30 and TRBJ2-7, with 10 bases that match TRBD2. Germline-derived CDR1 and CDR2 are GTSNPN and SVGIG (reference sequence). The trim removed 5 bases at V and 2 bases at J, leaving 9 bases unmatched. The CDR3 contains 15 residues. The CDR3 region has the DNA TGTGCCTGGTCGGGGTTAGCGGGAGGCACCTACGAGCAGTACTTC. It specifies CAWSGLAGGTYEQYF.

The rearrangement links TRBV10-2 to TRBJ1-3; TRBD1 might be the D (5 bases). Germline V gene data show CDR1 as WSHSY and CDR2 as SAAADI. The CDR3 is 14 residues long. Trimming cost V 5 bases and J 2 bases, with 10 bases left between them. The CDR3 loop is CASSNGGAGNTIYF. DNA for the CDR3: TGCGCCAGCAGTAACGGGGGTGCTGGAAACACCATATATTTT.

This clone was seen just once. This sequence joins TRBV11-3 and TRBJ1-4; TRBD1 might be the D (6 bases). CDR1 is SGHNT and CDR2 is YENEEA in the germline V gene. V was clipped by 1 base and J by 2 bases, with 17 bases between them. The CDR3 totals 18 residues. This chain's CDR3 is CASSLGQVFPGTNEKLFF. The CDR3 DNA is TGTGCCAGCAGCTTAGGACAGGTCTTCCCCGGGACTAATGAAAAACTGTTTTTT.